Described below is a single T cell receptor beta chain sequence and its context. Its antigen is currently unknown. V was shortened by 6 bases and J by 0 bases, with 17 bases between the two germline ends. Per germline, CDR1 MGHRA and CDR2 YSYEKL. CDR3 length: 16 amino acids. Sequencing was performed with immunoSEQ multiplex PCR; in TCRdb, only in-frame clones are kept and a portion is missing. This table holds about 83,000 clones, approximately 84% found once. The entry originates in a study of OX40 agonist ivuxolimab in advanced cancers. Findings and limits, study-wide: Circulating CD4+ and CD8+ T cells showed clonal expansion by week 6 at 0.1 to 3.0 mg/kg.

The chain combines TRBV4-1 with TRBJ1-2; D gene ambiguous. This clonotype was obtained from an adult with an advanced solid tumor such as melanoma, head and neck, liver or kidney cancer. The specimen was CD4+ or CD8+ T cells sorted from blood, collected in a trial of the OX40 agonist ivuxolimab. In DNA form, the CDR3 reads TGCGCCAGCAGGACTAATCCGGGGTTCTCTAACTATGGCTACACCTTC. Protein product: CASRTNPGFSNYGYTF.